Listed below are T cell receptor beta chains from one sample, sequenced in a study of Ad26.COV2.S vaccination and SARS-CoV-2 variants. Clones were read by immunoSEQ multiplex PCR, and TCRdb kept only the in-frame ones, dropping some. The sample consists of more than 300,000 clones, around four fifths of them appearing once. Here the sequenced sample was peripheral blood, taken in a trial of Ad26.COV2.S vaccine versus placebo. The origin of the receptors is a person aged 18-60 years who received the Ad26.COV2.S COVID-19 vaccine or a placebo. Each CDR3 is given with its conserved first and last residue. A D gene is named only where the DNA matches it firmly. Not all rows give a size; the values are once, few, many and, for expanded clones, a class.

CDR3nt: TGTGCCAGCAGCGTAGGATGGGGACAGGAAAACATTCAGTACTTC
CDR3aa: CASSVGWGQENIQYF
abundance: NA
j_gene: TRBJ2-4
d_gene: TRBD1
v_gene: TRBV9

CDR3nt: TGTGCCAGCAGTGGACAGAAGAACACTGAAGCTTTCTTT
CDR3aa: CASSGQKNTEAFF
abundance: NA
j_gene: TRBJ1-1
d_gene: NA
v_gene: TRBV2

CDR3nt: TGTGCCAGCAGTTCATGGGGGGGCATACGGGAGCAGTACTTC
CDR3aa: CASSSWGGIREQYF
abundance: NA
j_gene: TRBJ2-7
d_gene: NA
v_gene: TRBV27

CDR3nt: TGCGCCAGCAGCAGGGTGGGGGATTTGAGTGAGGACGAGCAGTACTTC
CDR3aa: CASSRVGDLSEDEQYF
abundance: NA
j_gene: TRBJ2-7
d_gene: NA
v_gene: TRBV5-1

CDR3nt: TGTGCCAGCAGTGCAGGCGTCCAGCCGACTAACTATGGCTACACCTTC
CDR3aa: CASSAGVQPTNYGYTF
abundance: NA
j_gene: TRBJ1-2
d_gene: NA
v_gene: TRBV6-1

CDR3nt: TGCAGTGGCGATAACTATGGCTACACCTTC
CDR3aa: CSGDNYGYTF
abundance: NA
j_gene: TRBJ1-2
d_gene: NA
v_gene: TRBV20-1

CDR3nt: TGTGCCAGCTCACCACCCCACTTATCGTCGAACACTGAAGCTTTCTTT
CDR3aa: CASSPPHLSSNTEAFF
abundance: NA
j_gene: TRBJ1-1
d_gene: NA
v_gene: TRBV18

CDR3nt: TGTGCCAGCAGCTTAAGTGTCTCTGGAAACACCATATATTTT
CDR3aa: CASSLSVSGNTIYF
abundance: once
j_gene: TRBJ1-3
d_gene: NA
v_gene: TRBV7-2

CDR3nt: TGTGCCAGCAGCTTGGGTCAGGGGGCGCTCGGCTACACCTTC
CDR3aa: CASSLGQGALGYTF
abundance: NA
j_gene: TRBJ1-2
d_gene: TRBD1
v_gene: TRBV5-6

CDR3nt: TGTGCCAGCAACGTAGGGGCAATCTCGGGCTACACCTTC
CDR3aa: CASNVGAISGYTF
abundance: NA
j_gene: TRBJ1-2
d_gene: NA
v_gene: TRBV28

CDR3nt: TGTGCCATCAGTGAGGGGTTGGGGATTAACTATGGCTACACCTTC
CDR3aa: CAISEGLGINYGYTF
abundance: NA
j_gene: TRBJ1-2
d_gene: NA
v_gene: TRBV10-3

CDR3nt: TGTGCCAGCAGCCGAGGCAGGGGTGTCGGAATGGAGACCCAGTACTTC
CDR3aa: CASSRGRGVGMETQYF
abundance: NA
j_gene: TRBJ2-5
d_gene: NA
v_gene: TRBV7-8

CDR3nt: TGCGCCAGCAGCTTGGCCGGGGATAGCTATGGCTACACCTTC
CDR3aa: CASSLAGDSYGYTF
abundance: NA
j_gene: TRBJ1-2
d_gene: NA
v_gene: TRBV5-1

CDR3nt: TGTGCCAGCAGCTTCTTAGGGGAGCCCTCTGGAAACACCATATATTTT
CDR3aa: CASSFLGEPSGNTIYF
abundance: many
j_gene: TRBJ1-3
d_gene: NA
v_gene: TRBV13

CDR3nt: TGTGCCAGCAGCCAAGTGGGGGGAAGCTCTGGAAACACCATATATTTT
CDR3aa: CASSQVGGSSGNTIYF
abundance: NA
j_gene: TRBJ1-3
d_gene: NA
v_gene: TRBV14

CDR3nt: TGTGCCAGCAGCCAAAGGACAGGAAACGGCTACACCTTC
CDR3aa: CASSQRTGNGYTF
abundance: NA
j_gene: TRBJ1-2
d_gene: TRBD1
v_gene: TRBV3-1/TRBV3-2

CDR3nt: TGTGCCAGCTCGTTTAAACATGACACTGAAGCTTTCTTT
CDR3aa: CASSFKHDTEAFF
abundance: NA
j_gene: TRBJ1-1
d_gene: NA
v_gene: TRBV18

CDR3nt: TGTGCCAGCAGCTGGTCGTATGAGCAGTTCTTC
CDR3aa: CASSWSYEQFF
abundance: NA
j_gene: TRBJ2-1
d_gene: NA
v_gene: TRBV25-1

CDR3nt: TGCGCCAGCAGCTCGAGCCCTAATGAAAAACTGTTTTTT
CDR3aa: CASSSSPNEKLFF
abundance: NA
j_gene: TRBJ1-4
d_gene: NA
v_gene: TRBV5-1

CDR3nt: TGTGCCAGCAGCTTAGAAGGGTCTGGGGCCAACGTCCTGACTTTC
CDR3aa: CASSLEGSGANVLTF
abundance: once
j_gene: TRBJ2-6
d_gene: NA
v_gene: TRBV7-9

CDR3nt: TGTGCCTGGAGTGACGGGGGGGTGAAAAATGAGCAGTTCTTC
CDR3aa: CAWSDGGVKNEQFF
abundance: NA
j_gene: TRBJ2-1
d_gene: TRBD2
v_gene: TRBV30

CDR3nt: TGTGCCAGCAGTTTATCGGGACAAGGATATGACACTGAAGCTTTCTTT
CDR3aa: CASSLSGQGYDTEAFF
abundance: NA
j_gene: TRBJ1-1
d_gene: NA
v_gene: TRBV27

CDR3nt: TGCAGCGTTGAAGCCCAGACCTACGAGCAGTACTTC
CDR3aa: CSVEAQTYEQYF
abundance: NA
j_gene: TRBJ2-7
d_gene: NA
v_gene: TRBV29-1